This TCR beta chain derives from a study of cytomegalovirus exposure and HLA in healthy donors. Findings and limits, study-wide: Subsequent analysis found a tendency for first-cohort TCR clusters to co-occur within the 90 to 150 validation repertoires. Researchers counted around 180 TCR beta chains as cytomegalovirus-associated.

CDR3 length equals 14 residues. Germline-derived CDR1 and CDR2 are SGHTA and FQGTGA. V shed 5 bases and J 6 bases; nucleotides not matched to a gene: 6. This table comes from immunoSEQ multiplex PCR, and its TCRdb copy is limited to in-frame clones, with some not included. The data contain approximately 160,000 clones, 80% to 90% of them singletons. A note on this clone: Its antigen is undetermined.

The sequencing sample was made of PBMCs. This sequence joins TRBV7-3 and TRBJ2-2; 7 bases line up with TRBD1. The sequence was obtained from a woman in her twenties or thirties in good health and CMV-seronegative. The CDR3 DNA reads as TGTGCCAGCAGCGTGACAGGGATCCCCGGGGAGCTGTTTTTT. Protein: CASSVTGIPGELFF. The full variable domain, with the rest looked up from reference TRBV7-3 and TRBJ2-2, is GAGVSQTPSNKVTEKGKYVELRCDPISGHTALYWYRQSLGQGPEFLIYFQGTGAADDSGLPNDRFFAVRPEGSVSTLKIQRTERGDSAVYLCASSVTGIPGELFFGEGSRLTVL.